This entry describes one TCR beta chain. This clonotype has only a few counts. This clone's antigen is unknown. Per-base qualities were not stored, and no clone one base away is much larger. The instrument was an Illumina NovaSeq 6000. TCRalpha and TCRbeta cDNA libraries were constructed by 5'RACE with constant-segment primers, with sample barcodes and unique molecular identifiers being introduced. RNA was extracted from every sample with Trizol reagent. The libraries were amplified in two PCR steps, and the second step added a second sample barcode and Illumina TruSeq adapters. Sequencing of libraries was performed on an Illumina NovaSeq with 2 x 150 bp paired-end reads. Under the source paper's analysis protocol: Reads were demultiplexed and collapsed into UMI-guided consensus sequences with migec v1.2.7. Using mixcr v2.1.11, the UMI consensuses were aligned to TRA and TRB V and J templates and assembled into clonotypes. A clonotype was counted as expanded or contracted only if both edgeR and NoisET called the change significant, with noise models trained on biological replicates. edgeR calls used a false discovery rate-adjusted p below 0.01 and a log2 fold-change threshold of 1. As an exploratory analysis of dynamics, max-normalized trajectories of the 1000 most abundant clonotypes were examined with PCA combined with hierarchical clustering. Separately sequenced CD4+ and CD8+ repertoires were used to assign the CD4 or CD8 phenotype of responding clones. The public reads were reanalyzed by TCRdb: fastp trimming at Q25, MiXCR alignment, in-frame beta chains only. Duplicate CDR3 protein sequences are folded into a single record with the most common DNA and genes. Clone size and V and J calls follow TCRdb, not the original study. The sample yields a few hundred thousand distinct CDR3 sequences; 15% to 20% were counted once. The ten largest clones capture 22% of the sample.

This specimen comes from a study of T-cell memory formation after mild COVID-19 (dated by TCRdb to the early 2020s). For the wider study: TCR sequence clusters from the two donors were found to be largely donor specific. In two donors, T-cell clones that expanded and contracted after mild COVID-19 were followed by sequencing TCRalpha and TCRbeta repertoires longitudinally. The cohort was made up of two young adult volunteers, one female and one male, who were previously healthy.

Overall study outcomes, separate from this receptor: Clones that contracted from day 15 to 85 showed balanced CD4/CD8 phenotypes, whereas a second wave of clones that expanded from day 15 to 37 leaned towards CD4+. Contracting CD4+ clones turned up mainly in the CM and EM memory subsets, whereas EMRA was where CD8+ clones were enriched. The study covered only a couple of mild cases, and larger cohorts including severe cases with pre-infection samples were considered necessary. The detection of some responding clones in pre-infection memory suggests that pre-existing cross-reactive memory T cells joined the SARS-CoV-2 response. SARS-CoV-2 specificity of the second-wave clones peaking on day 37 was not confirmed.

Ficoll-Paque density gradient centrifugation was used to isolate PBMCs. The source is a man between 18 and 35 years old who had mild COVID-19 (a few samples of this study predate the infection). The sample titles of this study are shuffled in the database, so cell type and time point are left out; the donor was told from shared clones. The sample taken for sequencing was PBMCs or a T cell subset sorted from them (not recorded which).

The CDR3 protein is CASSQDWSSEAFF. The DNA sequence is as follows: TGCGCCAGCAGCCAAGATTGGAGTAGTGAAGCTTTCTTT. Recombination linked TRBV4-1 to TRBJ1-1; a confident D gene designation cannot be given. At the junction V is shortened by 0 bases and J by 7 bases, with 9 bases in between. The CDR3 has 13 amino acids, counting the end cysteine and phenylalanine. Only the CDR3 region is kept as DNA, spanning 39 bases read in frame from base 1. CDR1 is given as MGHRA and CDR2 as YSYEKL, both from the germline V gene.